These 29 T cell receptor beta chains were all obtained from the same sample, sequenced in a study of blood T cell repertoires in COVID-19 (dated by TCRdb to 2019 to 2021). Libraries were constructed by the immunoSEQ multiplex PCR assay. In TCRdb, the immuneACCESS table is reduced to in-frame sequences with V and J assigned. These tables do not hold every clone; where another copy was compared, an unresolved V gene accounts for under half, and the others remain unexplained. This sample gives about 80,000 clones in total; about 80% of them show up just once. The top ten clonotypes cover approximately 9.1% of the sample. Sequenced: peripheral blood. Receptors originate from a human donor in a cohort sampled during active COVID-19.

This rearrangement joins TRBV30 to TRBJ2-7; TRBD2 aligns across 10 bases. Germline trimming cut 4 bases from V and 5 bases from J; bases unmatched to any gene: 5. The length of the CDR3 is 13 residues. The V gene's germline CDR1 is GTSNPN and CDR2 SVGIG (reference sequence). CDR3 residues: CAWTPGLAHEQYF. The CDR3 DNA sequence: TGTGCCTGGACACCGGGACTAGCGCACGAGCAGTACTTC.

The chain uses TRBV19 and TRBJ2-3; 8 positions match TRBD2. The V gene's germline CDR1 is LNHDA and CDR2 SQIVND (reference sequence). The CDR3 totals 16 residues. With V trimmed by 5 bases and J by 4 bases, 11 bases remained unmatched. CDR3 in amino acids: CASSDLGLDMSDTQYF. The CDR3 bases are TGTGCCAGTAGTGATCTGGGACTAGATATGTCAGATACGCAGTATTTT.

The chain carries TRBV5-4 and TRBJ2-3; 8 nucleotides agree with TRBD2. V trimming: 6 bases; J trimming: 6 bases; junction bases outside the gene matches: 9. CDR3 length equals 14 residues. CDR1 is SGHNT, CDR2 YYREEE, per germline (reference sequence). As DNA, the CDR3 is TGTGCCAGCACCCAAGGGCGGGGGGCGGATACGCAGTATTTT. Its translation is CASTQGRGADTQYF.

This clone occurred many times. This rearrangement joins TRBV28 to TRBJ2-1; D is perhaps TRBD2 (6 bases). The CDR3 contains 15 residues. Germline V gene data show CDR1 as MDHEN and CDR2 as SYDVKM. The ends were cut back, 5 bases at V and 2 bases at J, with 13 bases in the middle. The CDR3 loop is CASSPQRVPYNEQFF. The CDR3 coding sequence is TGTGCCAGCAGTCCCCAGCGGGTCCCCTACAATGAGCAGTTCTTC.

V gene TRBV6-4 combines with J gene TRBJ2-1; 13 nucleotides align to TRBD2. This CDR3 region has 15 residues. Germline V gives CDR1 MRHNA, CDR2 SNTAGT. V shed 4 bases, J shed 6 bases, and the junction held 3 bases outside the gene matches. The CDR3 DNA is TGTGCCAGCAGTGCAACTAGCGGGGGGGCCAATGAGCAGTTCTTC. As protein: CASSATSGGANEQFF.

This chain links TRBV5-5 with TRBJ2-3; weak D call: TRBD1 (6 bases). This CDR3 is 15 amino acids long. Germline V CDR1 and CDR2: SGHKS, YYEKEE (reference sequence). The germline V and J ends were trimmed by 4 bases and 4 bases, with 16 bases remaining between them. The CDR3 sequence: CASSQGPTAADTQYF. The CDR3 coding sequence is TGTGCCAGCAGCCAGGGGCCCACGGCGGCAGATACGCAGTATTTT. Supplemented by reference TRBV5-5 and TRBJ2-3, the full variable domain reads DAGVTQSPTHLIKTRGQQVTLRCSPISGHKSVSWYQQVLGQGPQFIFQYYEKEERGRGNFPDRFSARQFPNYSSELNVNALLLGDSALYLCASSQGPTAADTQYFGPGTRLTVL.

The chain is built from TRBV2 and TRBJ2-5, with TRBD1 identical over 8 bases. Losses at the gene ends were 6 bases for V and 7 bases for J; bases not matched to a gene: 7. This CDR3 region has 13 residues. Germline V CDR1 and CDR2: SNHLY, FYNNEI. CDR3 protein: CASSQDRAGTQYF. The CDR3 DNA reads TGTGCCAGCAGCCAGGACAGGGCCGGGACCCAGTACTTC. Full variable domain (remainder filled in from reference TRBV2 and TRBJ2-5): EPEVTQTPSHQVTQMGQEVILRCVPISNHLYFYWYRQILGQKVEFLVSFYNNEISEKSEIFDDQFSVERPDGSNFTLKIRSTKLEDSAMYFCASSQDRAGTQYFGPGTRLLVL.

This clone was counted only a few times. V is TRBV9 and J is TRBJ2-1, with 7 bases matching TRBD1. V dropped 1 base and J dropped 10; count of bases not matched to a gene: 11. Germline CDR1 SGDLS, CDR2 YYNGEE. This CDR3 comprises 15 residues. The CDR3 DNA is TGTGCCAGCAGCGTAACGGTGACAGGGCGAGGGGAGCAGTTCTTC. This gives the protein CASSVTVTGRGEQFF.

The CDR3 coding sequence is TGTGCCAGCAGCTTAGCGATCGGGGGGGAAGATACGCAGTATTTT. As protein: CASSLAIGGEDTQYF. The chain joins TRBV7-2 to TRBJ2-3, with 8 positions matching TRBD2. With V trimmed by 0 bases and J by 5 bases, 4 bases remained unmatched. The germline gives CDR1 SGHTA, CDR2 FQGNSA. The CDR3 has 15 amino acids. Full variable domain (remainder filled in from reference TRBV7-2 and TRBJ2-3): GAGVSQSPSNKVTEKGKDVELRCDPISGHTALYWYRQSLGQGLEFLIYFQGNSAPDKSGLPSDRFSAERTGGSVSTLTIQRTQQEDSAVYLCASSLAIGGEDTQYFGPGTRLTVL.

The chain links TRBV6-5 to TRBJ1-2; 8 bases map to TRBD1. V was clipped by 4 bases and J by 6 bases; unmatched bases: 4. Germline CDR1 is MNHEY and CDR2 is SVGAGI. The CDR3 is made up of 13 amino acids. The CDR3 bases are TGTGCCAGCAGTTGGACAGGGTGGGATGGCTACACCTTC. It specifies CASSWTGWDGYTF.

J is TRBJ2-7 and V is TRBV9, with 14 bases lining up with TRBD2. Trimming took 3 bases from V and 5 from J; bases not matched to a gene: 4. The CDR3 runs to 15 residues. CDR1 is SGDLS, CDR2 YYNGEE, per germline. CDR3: CASSGGLAGAHEQYF. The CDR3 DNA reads TGTGCCAGCAGCGGGGGACTAGCGGGAGCCCACGAGCAGTACTTC. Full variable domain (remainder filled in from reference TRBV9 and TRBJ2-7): DSGVTQTPKHLITATGQRVTLRCSPRSGDLSVYWYQQSLDQGLQFLIQYYNGEERAKGNILERFSAQQFPDLHSELNLSSLELGDSALYFCASSGGLAGAHEQYFGPGTRLTVT.

CDR3: CASSRIGTSGTETQYF. For the CDR3, the DNA is TGTGCCAGCAGCCGGATCGGGACTAGCGGGACGGAGACCCAGTACTTC. The chain employs TRBV14 and TRBJ2-5, with TRBD2 matching 13 bases. There are 16 residues in the CDR3. Losses at the gene ends were 4 bases for V and 5 bases for J; bases not matched to a gene: 7. Germline loops: CDR1 SGHDN, CDR2 FVKESK.

Written as DNA, the CDR3 is TGCGCCAGCAGCTACCTCAGAGCGGTCCAAGAGACCCAGTACTTC. It yields the protein CASSYLRAVQETQYF. This chain joins TRBV5-1 and TRBJ2-5, with D tentatively TRBD2 (5 bases). Trimming shortened V by 3 bases and J by 1 base, and 13 bases separated the two germline ends. There are 15 residues in the CDR3. Germline CDR1 reads SGHRS; CDR2 reads YFSETQ.

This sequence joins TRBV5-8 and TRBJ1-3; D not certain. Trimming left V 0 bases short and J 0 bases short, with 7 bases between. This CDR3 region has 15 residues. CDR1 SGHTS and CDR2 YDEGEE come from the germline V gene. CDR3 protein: CASSLGAVSGNTIYF. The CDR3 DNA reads TGTGCCAGCAGCTTGGGCGCTGTCTCTGGAAACACCATATATTTT.

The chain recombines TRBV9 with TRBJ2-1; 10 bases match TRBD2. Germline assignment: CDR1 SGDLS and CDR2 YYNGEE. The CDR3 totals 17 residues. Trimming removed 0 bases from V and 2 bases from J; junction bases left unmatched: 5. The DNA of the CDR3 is TGTGCCAGCAGCGTAGGGACTAGCGGACGCACCTACAATGAGCAGTTCTTC. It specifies CASSVGTSGRTYNEQFF.

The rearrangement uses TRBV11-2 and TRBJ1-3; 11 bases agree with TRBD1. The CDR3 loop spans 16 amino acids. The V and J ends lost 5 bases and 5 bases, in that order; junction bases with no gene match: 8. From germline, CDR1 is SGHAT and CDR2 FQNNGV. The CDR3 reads CASSDWTGGVRNTIYF. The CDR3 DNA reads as TGTGCCAGCAGCGACTGGACAGGGGGCGTAAGAAACACCATATATTTT. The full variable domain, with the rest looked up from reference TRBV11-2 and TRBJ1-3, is EAGVAQSPRYKIIEKRQSVAFWCNPISGHATLYWYQQILGQGPKLLIQFQNNGVVDDSQLPKDRFSAERLKGVDSTLKIQPAKLEDSAVYLCASSDWTGGVRNTIYFGEGSWLTVV.

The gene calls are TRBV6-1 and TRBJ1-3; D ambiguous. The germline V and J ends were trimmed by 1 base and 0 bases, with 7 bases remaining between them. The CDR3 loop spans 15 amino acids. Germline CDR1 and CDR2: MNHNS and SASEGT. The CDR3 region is CASSEETASGNTIYF. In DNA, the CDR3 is TGTGCCAGCAGTGAAGAAACAGCCTCTGGAAACACCATATATTTT.

The CDR3 loop reads CASSIRLGPEQYF. For the CDR3, the DNA is TGTGCCAGTAGTATCCGACTAGGTCCCGAGCAGTACTTC. The gene calls are TRBV19 and TRBJ2-7; maybe TRBD2 (6 bases). V was cut by 3 bases and J by 6 bases, with 12 bases left in between. The CDR3 consists of 13 residues. CDR1 LNHDA and CDR2 SQIVND come from the germline V gene (reference sequence).

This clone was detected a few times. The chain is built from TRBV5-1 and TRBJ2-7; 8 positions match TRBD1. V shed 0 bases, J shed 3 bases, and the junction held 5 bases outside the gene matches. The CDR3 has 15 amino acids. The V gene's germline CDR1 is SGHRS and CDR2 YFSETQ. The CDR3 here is CASSLGGQAIYEQYF. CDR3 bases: TGCGCCAGCAGCTTGGGGGGACAGGCCATCTACGAGCAGTACTTC.

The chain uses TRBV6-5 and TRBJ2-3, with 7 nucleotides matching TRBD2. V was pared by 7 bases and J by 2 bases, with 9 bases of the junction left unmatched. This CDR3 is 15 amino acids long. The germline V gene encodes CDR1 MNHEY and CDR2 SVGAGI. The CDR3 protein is CASISGAGDTDTQYF. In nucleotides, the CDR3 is TGTGCCAGCATCTCCGGGGCGGGGGACACAGATACGCAGTATTTT.

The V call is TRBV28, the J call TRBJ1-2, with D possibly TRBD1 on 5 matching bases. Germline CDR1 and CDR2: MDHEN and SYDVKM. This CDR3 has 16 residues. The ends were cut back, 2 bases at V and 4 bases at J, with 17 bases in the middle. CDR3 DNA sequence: TGTGCCAGCAGTTTACCCCCGGGGGTGGGAGTCTATGGCTACACCTTC. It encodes CASSLPPGVGVYGYTF.

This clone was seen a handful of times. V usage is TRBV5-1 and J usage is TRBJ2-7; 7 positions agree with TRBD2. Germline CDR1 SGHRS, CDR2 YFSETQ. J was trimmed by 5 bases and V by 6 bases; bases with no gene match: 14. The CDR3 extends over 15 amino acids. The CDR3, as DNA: TGCGCCAGCACCCCTTCTAGCGGTATAAAGGACGAGCAGTACTTC. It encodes CASTPSSGIKDEQYF.

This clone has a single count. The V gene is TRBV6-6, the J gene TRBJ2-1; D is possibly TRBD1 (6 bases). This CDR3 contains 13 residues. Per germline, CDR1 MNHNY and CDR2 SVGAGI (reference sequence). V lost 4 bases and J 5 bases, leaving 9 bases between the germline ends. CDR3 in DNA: TGTGCCAGCAGTTTAGGACAGAACAATGAGCAGTTCTTC. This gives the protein CASSLGQNNEQFF.

The chain's CDR3 is CASTPGGQQETQYF. Here the CDR3 DNA reads TGTGCCAGCACCCCAGGGGGACAGCAAGAGACCCAGTACTTC. V gene TRBV7-7 combines with J gene TRBJ2-5; 7 nucleotides match TRBD1. Germline assignment: CDR1 SSHAT and CDR2 FNYEAQ (reference sequence). The CDR3 spans 14 residues. J was trimmed by 2 bases and V by 7 bases; bases with no gene match: 7.

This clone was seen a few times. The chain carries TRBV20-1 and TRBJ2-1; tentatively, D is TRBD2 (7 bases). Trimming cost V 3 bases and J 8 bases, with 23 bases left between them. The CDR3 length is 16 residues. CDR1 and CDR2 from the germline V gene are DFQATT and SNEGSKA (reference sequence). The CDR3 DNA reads TGCAGTGCTAGTATTCCCCCCCGGCGGGGGCCATATGAGCAGTTCTTC. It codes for CSASIPPRRGPYEQFF.

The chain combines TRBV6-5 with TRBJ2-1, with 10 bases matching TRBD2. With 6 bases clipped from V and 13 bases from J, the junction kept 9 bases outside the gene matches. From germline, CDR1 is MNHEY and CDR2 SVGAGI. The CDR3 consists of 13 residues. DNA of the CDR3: TGTGCCAGCAGCCAAGGGAGCGGGGGGGCTCAGTTCTTC. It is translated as CASSQGSGGAQFF.

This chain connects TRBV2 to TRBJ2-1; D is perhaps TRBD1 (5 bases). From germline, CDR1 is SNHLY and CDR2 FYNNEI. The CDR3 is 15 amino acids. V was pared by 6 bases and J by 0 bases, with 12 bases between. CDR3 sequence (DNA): TGTGCCAGCAGGGGGCAGCAGCGCTCCTACAATGAGCAGTTCTTC. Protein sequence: CASRGQQRSYNEQFF.

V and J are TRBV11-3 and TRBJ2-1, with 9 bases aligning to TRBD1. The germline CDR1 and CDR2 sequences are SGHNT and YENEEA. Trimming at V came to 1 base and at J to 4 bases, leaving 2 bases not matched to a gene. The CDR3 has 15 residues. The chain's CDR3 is CASSLGTGEYNEQFF. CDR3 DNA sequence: TGTGCCAGCAGCTTAGGGACAGGGGAGTACAATGAGCAGTTCTTC.

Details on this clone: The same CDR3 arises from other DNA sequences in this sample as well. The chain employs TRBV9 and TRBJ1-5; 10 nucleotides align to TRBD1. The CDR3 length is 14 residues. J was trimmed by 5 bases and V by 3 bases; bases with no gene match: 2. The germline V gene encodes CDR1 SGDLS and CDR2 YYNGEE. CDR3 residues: CASSAGTGDQPQHF. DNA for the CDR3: TGTGCCAGCAGCGCCGGGACAGGGGATCAGCCCCAGCATTTT.